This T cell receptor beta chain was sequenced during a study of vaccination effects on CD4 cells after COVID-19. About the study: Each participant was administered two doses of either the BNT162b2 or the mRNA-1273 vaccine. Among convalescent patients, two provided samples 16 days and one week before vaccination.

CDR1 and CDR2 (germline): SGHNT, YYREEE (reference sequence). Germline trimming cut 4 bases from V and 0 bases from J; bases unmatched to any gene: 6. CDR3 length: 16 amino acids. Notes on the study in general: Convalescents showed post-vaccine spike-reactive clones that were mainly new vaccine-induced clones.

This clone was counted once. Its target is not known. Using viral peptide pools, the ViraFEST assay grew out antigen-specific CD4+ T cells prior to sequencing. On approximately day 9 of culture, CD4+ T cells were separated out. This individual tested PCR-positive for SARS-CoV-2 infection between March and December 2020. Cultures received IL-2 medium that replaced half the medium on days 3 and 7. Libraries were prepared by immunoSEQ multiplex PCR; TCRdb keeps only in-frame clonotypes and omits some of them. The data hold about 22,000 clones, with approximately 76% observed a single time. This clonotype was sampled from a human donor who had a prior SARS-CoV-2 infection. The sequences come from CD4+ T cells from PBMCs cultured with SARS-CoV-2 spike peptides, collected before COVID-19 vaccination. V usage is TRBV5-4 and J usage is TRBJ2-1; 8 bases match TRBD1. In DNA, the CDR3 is TGTGCCAGCAGCAAGGACAGGGCCAGCTCCTACAATGAGCAGTTCTTC. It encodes CASSKDRASSYNEQFF.